This T cell receptor (beta chain) was sequenced during a study of molecular identifiers for immune sequencing clone quantification. There are 16 residues in the CDR3. TCRdb fed the PCR reads into MiXCR, producing one record per CDR3 protein. The sample lists approximately 500,000 distinct CDR3 sequences, less than 30% occurring once. As regards this clonotype: A junction end diverges from the germline sequence, so it may reflect a read error.

The receptor was derived from a human donor in good health. Some libraries in this study had Jurkat cell RNA spiked in. The chain recombines TRBV12-3 or TRBV12-4 with TRBJ2-5; 10 nucleotides match TRBD2. Sequencing was done on a sample of naive CD8+ T cells from blood, with Jurkat cell RNA spiked in. Specified subset: FACS-sorted CD8+CD4-CCR7+CD45RA+ naive T cells. Here the CDR3 DNA reads TGTGCCAGCAGTTTAGGGACTAGCGGACCAGAAGAGACCCAGTCCTTC. Translated: CASSLGTSGPEETQSF.